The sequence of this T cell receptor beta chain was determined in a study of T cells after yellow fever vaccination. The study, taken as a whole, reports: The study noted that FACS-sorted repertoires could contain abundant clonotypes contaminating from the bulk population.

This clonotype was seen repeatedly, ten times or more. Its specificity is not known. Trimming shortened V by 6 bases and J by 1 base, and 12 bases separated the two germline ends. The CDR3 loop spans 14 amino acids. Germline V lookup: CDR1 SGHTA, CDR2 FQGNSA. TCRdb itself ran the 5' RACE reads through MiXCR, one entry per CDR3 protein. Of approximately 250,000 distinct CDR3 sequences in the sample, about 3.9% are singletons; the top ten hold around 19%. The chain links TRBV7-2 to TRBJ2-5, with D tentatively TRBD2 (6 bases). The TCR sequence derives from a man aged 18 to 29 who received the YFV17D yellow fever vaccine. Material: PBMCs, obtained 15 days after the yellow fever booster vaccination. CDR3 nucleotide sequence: TGTGCCAGCAGTTTTGGCGGGGTCCAAGAGACCCAGTACTTC. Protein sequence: CASSFGGVQETQYF.